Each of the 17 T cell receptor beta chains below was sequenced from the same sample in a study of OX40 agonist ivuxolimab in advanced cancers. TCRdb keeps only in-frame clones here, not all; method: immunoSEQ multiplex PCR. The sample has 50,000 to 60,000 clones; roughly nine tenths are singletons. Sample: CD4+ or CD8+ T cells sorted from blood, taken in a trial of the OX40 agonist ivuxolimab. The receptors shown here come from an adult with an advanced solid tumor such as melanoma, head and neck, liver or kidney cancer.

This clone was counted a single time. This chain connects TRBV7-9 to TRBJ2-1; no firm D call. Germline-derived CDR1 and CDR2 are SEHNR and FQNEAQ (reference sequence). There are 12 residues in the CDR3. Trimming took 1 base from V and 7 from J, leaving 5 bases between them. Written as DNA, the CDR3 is TGTGCCAGCAGCTTAGGTACGAATGAGCAGTTCTTC. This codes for CASSLGTNEQFF.

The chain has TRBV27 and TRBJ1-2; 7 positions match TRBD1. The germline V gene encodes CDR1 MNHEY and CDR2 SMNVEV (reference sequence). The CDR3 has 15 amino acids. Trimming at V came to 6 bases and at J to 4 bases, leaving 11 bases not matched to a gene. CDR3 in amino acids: CASRQDTGETYGYTF. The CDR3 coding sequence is TGTGCCAGCAGACAAGATACAGGGGAAACCTATGGCTACACCTTC.

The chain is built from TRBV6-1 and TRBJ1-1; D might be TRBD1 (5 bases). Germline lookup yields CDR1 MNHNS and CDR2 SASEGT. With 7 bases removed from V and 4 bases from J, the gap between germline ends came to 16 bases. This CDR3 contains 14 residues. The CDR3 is CASTWTKGATEAFF. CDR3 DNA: TGTGCCAGCACCTGGACAAAAGGGGCCACTGAAGCTTTCTTT.

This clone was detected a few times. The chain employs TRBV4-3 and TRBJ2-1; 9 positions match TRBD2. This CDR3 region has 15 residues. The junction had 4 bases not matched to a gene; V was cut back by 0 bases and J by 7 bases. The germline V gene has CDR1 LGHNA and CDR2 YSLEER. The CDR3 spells CASSQDLTSGNEQFF. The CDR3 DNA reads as TGCGCCAGCAGCCAAGATTTAACTAGCGGGAATGAGCAGTTCTTC.

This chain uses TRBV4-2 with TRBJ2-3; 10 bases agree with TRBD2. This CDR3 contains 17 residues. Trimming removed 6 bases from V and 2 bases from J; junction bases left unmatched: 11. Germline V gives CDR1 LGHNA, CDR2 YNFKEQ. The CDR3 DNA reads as TGTGCCAGCAGGTTAAATTTAGCGGGAGGACTCACAGATACGCAGTATTTT. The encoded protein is CASRLNLAGGLTDTQYF.

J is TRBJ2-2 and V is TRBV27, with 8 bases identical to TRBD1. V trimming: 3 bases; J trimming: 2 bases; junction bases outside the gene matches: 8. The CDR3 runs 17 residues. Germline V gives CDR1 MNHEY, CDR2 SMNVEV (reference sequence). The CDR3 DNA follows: TGTGCCAGCAGTTTCCCTCCAGGGGGCGATAACACCGGGGAGCTGTTTTTT. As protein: CASSFPPGGDNTGELFF.

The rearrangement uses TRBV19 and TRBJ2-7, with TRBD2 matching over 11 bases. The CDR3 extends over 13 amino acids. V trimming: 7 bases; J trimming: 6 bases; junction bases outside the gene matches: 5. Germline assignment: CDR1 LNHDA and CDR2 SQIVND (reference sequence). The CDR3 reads CASKLAGVSEQYF. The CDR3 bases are TGTGCCAGTAAACTAGCGGGAGTTAGCGAGCAGTACTTC.

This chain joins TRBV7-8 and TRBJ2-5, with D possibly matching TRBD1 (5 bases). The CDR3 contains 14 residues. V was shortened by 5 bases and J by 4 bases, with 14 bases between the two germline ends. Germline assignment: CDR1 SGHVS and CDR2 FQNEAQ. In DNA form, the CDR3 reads TGTGCCAGCAGCCCGACGTGGGGCGCAGAGACCCAGTACTTC. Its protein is CASSPTWGAETQYF.

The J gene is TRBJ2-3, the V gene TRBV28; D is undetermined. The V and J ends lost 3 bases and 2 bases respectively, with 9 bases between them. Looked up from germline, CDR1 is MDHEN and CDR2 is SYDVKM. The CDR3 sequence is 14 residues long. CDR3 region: CASSLSASTDTQYF. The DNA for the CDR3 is TGTGCCAGCAGTTTGTCCGCTTCCACAGATACGCAGTATTTT.

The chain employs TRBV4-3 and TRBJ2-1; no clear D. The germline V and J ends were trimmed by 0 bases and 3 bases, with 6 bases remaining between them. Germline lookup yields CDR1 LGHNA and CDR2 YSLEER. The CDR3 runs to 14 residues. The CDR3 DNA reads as TGCGCCAGCAGCCAAGATAGGGACTACAATGAGCAGTTCTTC. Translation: CASSQDRDYNEQFF.

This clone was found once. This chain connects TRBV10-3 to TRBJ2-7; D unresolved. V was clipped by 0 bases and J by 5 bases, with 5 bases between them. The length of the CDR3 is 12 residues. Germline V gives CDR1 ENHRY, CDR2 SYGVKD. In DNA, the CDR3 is TGTGCCATCAGTGAGTCGATAGACGAGCAGTACTTC. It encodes CAISESIDEQYF.

The CDR3 nucleotides are TGTGCCAGCAGCTTGGGCCGGGCTGAGGGCTACGAGCAGTACTTC. This codes for CASSLGRAEGYEQYF. The chain joins TRBV5-6 to TRBJ2-7, with D tentatively TRBD2 (5 bases). V was clipped by 0 bases and J by 3 bases, with 13 bases between them. CDR1 is SGHDT and CDR2 is YYEEEE in the germline V gene. The CDR3 is 15 residues long.

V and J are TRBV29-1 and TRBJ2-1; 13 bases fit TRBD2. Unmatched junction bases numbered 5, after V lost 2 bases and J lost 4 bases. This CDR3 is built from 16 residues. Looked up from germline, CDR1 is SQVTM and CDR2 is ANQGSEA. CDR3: CSVEPWTSGGYNEQFF. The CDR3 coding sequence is TGCAGCGTTGAACCATGGACTAGCGGGGGTTACAATGAGCAGTTCTTC.

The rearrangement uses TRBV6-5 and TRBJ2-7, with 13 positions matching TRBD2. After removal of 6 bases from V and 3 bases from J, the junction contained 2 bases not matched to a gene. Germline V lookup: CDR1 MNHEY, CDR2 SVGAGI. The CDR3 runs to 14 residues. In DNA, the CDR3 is TGTGCCAGCAGCGGGACTAGCGGGATCTACGAGCAGTACTTC. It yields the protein CASSGTSGIYEQYF.

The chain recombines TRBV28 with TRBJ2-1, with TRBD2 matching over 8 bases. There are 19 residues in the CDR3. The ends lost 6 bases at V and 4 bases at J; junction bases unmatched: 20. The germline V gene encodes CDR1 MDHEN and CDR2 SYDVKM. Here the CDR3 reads CASRVSHLKREPRYNEQFF. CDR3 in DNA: TGTGCCAGCAGAGTCTCCCACCTGAAGCGGGAGCCAAGATACAATGAGCAGTTCTTC.

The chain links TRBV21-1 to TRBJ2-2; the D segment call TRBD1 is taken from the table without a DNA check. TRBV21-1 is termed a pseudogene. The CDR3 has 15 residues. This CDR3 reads CASSGRTGVFGELFF. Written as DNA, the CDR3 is TGTGCCAGCAGCGGAAGGACAGGGGTTTTCGGGGAGCTGTTTTTT.

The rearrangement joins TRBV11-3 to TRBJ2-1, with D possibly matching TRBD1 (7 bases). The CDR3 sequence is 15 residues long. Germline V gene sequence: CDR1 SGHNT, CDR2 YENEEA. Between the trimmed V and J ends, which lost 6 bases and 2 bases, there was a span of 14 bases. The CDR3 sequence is CASSWGDSPYNEQFF. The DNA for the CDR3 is TGTGCCAGCAGTTGGGGGGACAGTCCCTACAATGAGCAGTTCTTC.